What follows describes a single TCR beta chain. The antigen remains undetermined. A single record per CDR3 protein comes from TCRdb applying MiXCR to the 5' RACE reads. In the table there are about 10,000 distinct CDR3 sequences, roughly 29% of which are singletons. The CDR3 consists of 15 residues. CDR1 and CDR2 (germline): LNHDA, SQIVND (reference sequence). The germline V and J ends were trimmed by 3 bases and 7 bases, with 16 bases remaining between them. Findings of the study overall: The TCR gene usage of tumor memory CD4+ T cells clustered together with blood and lymph node memory CD4+ cells and with lymph node naive CD4+ cells.

This TCR derives from a female donor with breast cancer. Sequencing used naive CD4+ T cells sorted from a lymph node. As for subset: naive CD4+ T cells, CD4+CD45RA+CD25-. The chain is built from TRBV19 and TRBJ1-5; a weak D match, TRBD1 (6 bases). In DNA form, the CDR3 reads TGTGCCAGTAGTATGGTTTGGGGACACGAGCAGCCCCAGCATTTT. This gives the protein CASSMVWGHEQPQHF.